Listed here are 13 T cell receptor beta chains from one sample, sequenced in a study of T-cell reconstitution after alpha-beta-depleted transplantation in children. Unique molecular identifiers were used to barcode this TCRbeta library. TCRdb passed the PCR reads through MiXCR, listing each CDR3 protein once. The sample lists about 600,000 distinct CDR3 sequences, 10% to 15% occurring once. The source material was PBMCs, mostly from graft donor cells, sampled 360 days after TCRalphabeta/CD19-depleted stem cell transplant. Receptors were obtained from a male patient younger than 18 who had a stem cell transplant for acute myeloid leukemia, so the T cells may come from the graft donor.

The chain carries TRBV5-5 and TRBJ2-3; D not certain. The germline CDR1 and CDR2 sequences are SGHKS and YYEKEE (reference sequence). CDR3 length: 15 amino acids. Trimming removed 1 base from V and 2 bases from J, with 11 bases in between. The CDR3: CASSLFSAVTDTQYF. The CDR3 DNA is TGTGCCAGCAGCTTGTTCTCGGCAGTCACAGATACGCAGTATTTT.

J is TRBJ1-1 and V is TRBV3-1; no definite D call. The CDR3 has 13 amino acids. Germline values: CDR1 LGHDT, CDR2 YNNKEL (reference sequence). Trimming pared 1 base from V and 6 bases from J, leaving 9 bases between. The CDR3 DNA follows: TGTGCCAGCAGCCAAGGAGAAATCCCTGAAGCTTTCTTT. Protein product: CASSQGEIPEAFF.

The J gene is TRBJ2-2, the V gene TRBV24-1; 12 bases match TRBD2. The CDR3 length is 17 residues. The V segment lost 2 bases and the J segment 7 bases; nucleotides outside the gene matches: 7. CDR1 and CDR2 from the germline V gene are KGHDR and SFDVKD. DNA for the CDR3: TGTGCCACCAGTGATTCCCCTAGCGGGAGGGCCGGCGGGGAGCTGTTTTTT. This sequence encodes CATSDSPSGRAGGELFF.

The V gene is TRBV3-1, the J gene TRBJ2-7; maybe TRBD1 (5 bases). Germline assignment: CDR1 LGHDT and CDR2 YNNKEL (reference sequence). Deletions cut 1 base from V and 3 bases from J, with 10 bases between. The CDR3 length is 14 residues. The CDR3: CASSQGSQGYEQYF. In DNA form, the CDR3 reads TGTGCCAGCAGCCAAGGATCTCAGGGCTACGAGCAGTACTTC.

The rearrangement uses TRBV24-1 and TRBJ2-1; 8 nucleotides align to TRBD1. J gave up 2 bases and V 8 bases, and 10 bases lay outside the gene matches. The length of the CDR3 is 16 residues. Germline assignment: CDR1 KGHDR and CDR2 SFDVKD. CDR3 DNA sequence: TGTGCCACCATGCAGGGGGCCAGTAGTCCCTACAATGAGCAGTTCTTC. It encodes CATMQGASSPYNEQFF.

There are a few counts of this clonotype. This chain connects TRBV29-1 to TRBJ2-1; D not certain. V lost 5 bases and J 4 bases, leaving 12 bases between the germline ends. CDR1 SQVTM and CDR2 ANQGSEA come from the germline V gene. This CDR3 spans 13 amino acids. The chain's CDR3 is CSVKAEIYNEQFF. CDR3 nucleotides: TGCAGCGTTAAGGCGGAGATATACAATGAGCAGTTCTTC.

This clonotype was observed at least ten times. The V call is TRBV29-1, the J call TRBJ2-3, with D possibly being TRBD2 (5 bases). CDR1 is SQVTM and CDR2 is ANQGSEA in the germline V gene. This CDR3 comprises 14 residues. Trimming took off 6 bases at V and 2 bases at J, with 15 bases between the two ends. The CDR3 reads CSVRVAADTDTQYF. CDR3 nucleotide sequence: TGCAGCGTCCGGGTGGCAGCGGACACAGATACGCAGTATTTT.

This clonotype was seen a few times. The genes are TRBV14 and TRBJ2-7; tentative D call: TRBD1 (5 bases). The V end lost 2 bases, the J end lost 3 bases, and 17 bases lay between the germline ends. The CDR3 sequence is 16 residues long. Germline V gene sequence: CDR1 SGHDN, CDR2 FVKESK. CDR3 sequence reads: CASSQLGALGIYEQYF. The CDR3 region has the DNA TGTGCCAGCAGCCAATTAGGGGCGCTCGGAATCTACGAGCAGTACTTC.

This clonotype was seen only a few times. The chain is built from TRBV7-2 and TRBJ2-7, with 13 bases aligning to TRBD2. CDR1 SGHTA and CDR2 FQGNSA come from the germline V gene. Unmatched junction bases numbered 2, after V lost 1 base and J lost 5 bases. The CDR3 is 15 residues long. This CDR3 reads CASSLGLAGGHEQYF. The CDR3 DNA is TGTGCCAGCAGCTTAGGACTAGCGGGAGGCCACGAGCAGTACTTC.

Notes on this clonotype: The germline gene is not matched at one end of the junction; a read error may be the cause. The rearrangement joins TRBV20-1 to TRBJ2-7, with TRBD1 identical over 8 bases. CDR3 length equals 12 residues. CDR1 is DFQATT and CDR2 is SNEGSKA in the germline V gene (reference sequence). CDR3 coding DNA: TGCCGTGCTTGGGACAGGCTCTACGAGCAGTACTTC. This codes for CRAWDRLYEQYF.

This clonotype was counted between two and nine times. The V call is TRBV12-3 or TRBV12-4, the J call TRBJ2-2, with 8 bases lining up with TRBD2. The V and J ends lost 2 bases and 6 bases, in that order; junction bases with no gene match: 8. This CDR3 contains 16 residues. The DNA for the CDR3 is TGTGCCAGCAGTTTACCGGGACTAGGCCGGTCCGGGGAGCTGTTTTTT. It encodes CASSLPGLGRSGELFF.

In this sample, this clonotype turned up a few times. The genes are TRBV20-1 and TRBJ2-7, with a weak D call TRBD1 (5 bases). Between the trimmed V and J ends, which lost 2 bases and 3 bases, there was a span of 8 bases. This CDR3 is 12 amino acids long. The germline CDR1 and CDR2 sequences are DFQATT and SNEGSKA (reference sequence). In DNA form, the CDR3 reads TGCAGTGCTAGACAGGGCGTCTACGAGCAGTACTTC. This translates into CSARQGVYEQYF.

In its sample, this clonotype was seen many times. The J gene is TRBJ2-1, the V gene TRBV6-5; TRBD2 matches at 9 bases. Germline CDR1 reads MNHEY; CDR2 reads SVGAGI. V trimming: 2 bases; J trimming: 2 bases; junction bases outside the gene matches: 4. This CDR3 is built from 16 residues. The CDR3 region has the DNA TGTGCCAGCAGTTACGAGGCTAGCGGGACCTACAATGAGCAGTTCTTC. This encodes CASSYEASGTYNEQFF.